The clone carrying this T cell receptor beta chain was picked up many times. The entry originates in a study of regulatory T cells in long-lasting Graves disease. About the study: Prior antithyroid drug treatment in newly diagnosed Graves' patients lasted under 3 months.

Time point given: newly diagnosed GD, antithyroid drugs for less than 3 months. TCR sequences were obtained from RNA taken from PBMCs. Criteria from the American Thyroid Association guidelines were applied to diagnose Graves' disease. Sequencing libraries for TCR beta were prepared with iRepertoire HTBI primers and Arm-PCR of CDR3 regions. One entry per CDR3 protein, called by TCRdb with MiXCR from the multiplex PCR reads. The table includes approximately 310,000 distinct CDR3 sequences, 15% to 20% detected once. This receptor was identified in a female donor with Graves disease. The sample was peripheral blood mononuclear cells (PBMCs), taken at new diagnosis, from a patient treated with antithyroid drugs.

In DNA, the CDR3 is TGTGCCAGTGTCCGAGCCCCTGAAGGGTCTAACTATGGCTACACCTTC. Its translation is CASVRAPEGSNYGYTF. The chain uses TRBV19 and TRBJ1-2; unclear D gene. Germline V gene lookup returns CDR1 LNHDA and CDR2 SQIVND (reference sequence). V was shortened by 8 bases and J by 0 bases, with 19 bases between the two germline ends. CDR3 length: 16 amino acids.